These 22 T cell receptor beta chains came from one sample sequenced in a study of T cell changes during pregnancy in multiple sclerosis. This table comes from immunoSEQ multiplex PCR, and its TCRdb copy is limited to in-frame clones, with some not included. Here the sample spans just under 85,000 clones, roughly nine tenths being singletons. The specimen comprised peripheral blood, sampled in the first trimester of pregnancy. These TCRs come from a female donor with multiple sclerosis, enrolled in a pregnancy study.

The chain couples TRBV29-1 to TRBJ2-7; 14 bases align to TRBD2. The germline gives CDR1 SQVTM, CDR2 ANQGSEA. The length of the CDR3 is 17 residues. V gave up 6 bases and J gave up 4 bases; unmatched junction bases: 14. CDR3 in DNA: TGCAGCGTCTTGGGACTAGCGGGGGCCTCGACAATTTACGAGCAGTACTTC. Translated, it gives CSVLGLAGASTIYEQYF.

The V call is TRBV19, the J call TRBJ2-7, with TRBD1 identical over 9 bases. Germline V lookup: CDR1 LNHDA, CDR2 SQIVND (reference sequence). Losses at the gene ends were 4 bases for V and 5 bases for J; bases not matched to a gene: 12. The CDR3 is 16 amino acids. The CDR3 coding sequence is TGTGCCAGTAGTAGCGGCTGGGGACAGGGTGGCGACGAGCAGTACTTC. The encoded protein is CASSSGWGQGGDEQYF.

This clone was counted ten times or more. The rearrangement joins TRBV2 to TRBJ2-4, with D perhaps matching TRBD1 (5 bases). The length of the CDR3 is 14 residues. CDR1 SNHLY and CDR2 FYNNEI come from the germline V gene. With 1 base removed from V and 9 bases from J, the gap between germline ends came to 13 bases. The CDR3 loop reads CASSEGQIRAIQYF. Written as DNA, the CDR3 is TGTGCCAGCAGTGAAGGACAGATTAGGGCCATTCAGTACTTC.

This chain joins TRBV14 and TRBJ2-3; D uncertain. V lost 1 base to trimming and J lost 6 bases, with 5 bases between them. This CDR3 contains 12 residues. Germline CDR1 is SGHDN and CDR2 is FVKESK. The CDR3 is CASSQVSDTQYF. DNA of the CDR3: TGTGCCAGCAGCCAAGTCTCCGATACGCAGTATTTT. The entire variable domain, with the rest obtained from reference TRBV14 and TRBJ2-3, is as follows: EAGVTQFPSHSVIEKGQTVTLRCDPISGHDNLYWYRRVMGKEIKFLLHFVKESKQDESGMPNNRFLAERTGGTYSTLKVQPAELEDSGVYFCASSQVSDTQYFGPGTRLTVL.

The chain combines TRBV30 with TRBJ2-1; maybe TRBD2 (6 bases). Per germline, CDR1 GTSNPN and CDR2 SVGIG (reference sequence). The CDR3 is made up of 15 amino acids. V was trimmed by 3 bases and J by 4 bases, leaving 16 bases between them. The CDR3 reads CAWRDSGLRYNEQFF. The CDR3 coding sequence is TGTGCCTGGAGAGACTCGGGACTCCGATACAATGAGCAGTTCTTC.

V is TRBV30 and J is TRBJ2-5; TRBD2 matches 11 bases. The CDR3 totals 14 residues. V gave up 7 bases and J gave up 0 bases; unmatched junction bases: 4. CDR1 GTSNPN and CDR2 SVGIG come from the germline V gene (reference sequence). The CDR3 spells CASGGLADQETQYF. CDR3 in DNA: TGTGCCTCTGGGGGACTAGCGGACCAAGAGACCCAGTACTTC.

This clone has just a few counts. The gene calls are TRBV15 and TRBJ2-7; no clear D. The CDR3 runs to 15 residues. The V and J ends lost 0 bases and 2 bases respectively, with 11 bases between them. Germline CDR1 reads LNHNV; CDR2 reads YYDKDF (reference sequence). CDR3 coding DNA: TGTGCCACCAGCAGAGATGATACATCGACCTACGAGCAGTACTTC. This gives the protein CATSRDDTSTYEQYF.

The genes are TRBV9 and TRBJ1-2; 7 bases line up with TRBD1. Germline V gene lookup returns CDR1 SGDLS and CDR2 YYNGEE. The CDR3 contains 15 residues. The trim removed 4 bases at V and 1 base at J, leaving 7 bases unmatched. The DNA of the CDR3 is TGTGCCAGCAGCCCCCGACAGGGAAATAACTATGGCTACACCTTC. The encoded protein is CASSPRQGNNYGYTF.

V is TRBV11-3 and J is TRBJ1-2; no firm D call. Trimming shortened V by 0 bases and J by 10 bases, and 9 bases separated the two germline ends. CDR1 and CDR2 (germline): SGHNT, YENEEA. This CDR3 comprises 12 residues. The CDR3: CASSLDVSPYTF. CDR3 coding DNA: TGTGCCAGCAGCTTAGACGTGTCCCCCTACACCTTC.

V and J are TRBV9 and TRBJ1-6, with D possibly being TRBD1 (5 bases). V shed 4 bases and J shed 0 bases, with 20 bases lying between them. In germline, CDR1 is SGDLS, CDR2 YYNGEE. This CDR3 has 19 amino acids. CDR3: CASSRSQGAGSSYNSPLHF. CDR3 nucleotide sequence: TGTGCCAGCAGCCGATCCCAGGGTGCCGGTAGCTCCTATAATTCACCCCTCCACTTT.

The chain combines TRBV2 with TRBJ1-6, with D perhaps matching TRBD1 (6 bases). The germline CDR1 and CDR2 sequences are SNHLY and FYNNEI. V shed 6 bases and J shed 7 bases, with 16 bases lying between them. The length of the CDR3 is 15 residues. The CDR3 DNA is TGTGCCAGCAGCCGCCAGGGGTCCGAGAATTCACCCCTCCACTTT. It specifies CASSRQGSENSPLHF.

CDR3 region: CGADNGYTF. In DNA form, the CDR3 reads TGCGGAGCAGATAATGGCTACACCTTC. V gene TRBV29-1 combines with J gene TRBJ1-2; unclear D gene. Germline V gene sequence: CDR1 SQVTM, CDR2 ANQGSEA. The length of the CDR3 is 9 residues.

The chain combines TRBV7-2 with TRBJ2-1, with 11 bases aligning to TRBD2. Germline V gene data show CDR1 as SGHTA and CDR2 as FQGNSA. The CDR3 runs 15 residues. Trimming at V came to 2 bases and at J to 4 bases, leaving 1 base not matched to a gene. CDR3 amino acids: CASSLLAGGYNEQFF. CDR3 DNA: TGTGCCAGCAGCTTATTAGCGGGGGGGTACAATGAGCAGTTCTTC.

The chain couples TRBV9 to TRBJ1-2; TRBD1 matches 9 bases. The V segment lost 4 bases and the J segment 8 bases; nucleotides outside the gene matches: 12. Germline lookup yields CDR1 SGDLS and CDR2 YYNGEE. This CDR3 region has 15 residues. For the CDR3, the DNA is TGTGCCAGCAGCAAAGACAGGGGGAACTATCTCGGCTACACCTTC. Protein sequence: CASSKDRGNYLGYTF.

This clone was counted only a few times. This chain links TRBV7-6 with TRBJ1-2; D remains unclear. Germline-derived CDR1 and CDR2 are SGHVS and FNYEAQ. CDR3 size: 14 residues. V was trimmed by 2 bases and J by 5 bases, leaving 12 bases between them. Here the CDR3 reads CASSLLGQSYGYTF. DNA of the CDR3: TGTGCCAGCAGCTTACTTGGGCAGTCTTATGGCTACACCTTC.

The genes are TRBV2 and TRBJ2-3; D may be TRBD2 (6 bases). In germline, CDR1 is SNHLY, CDR2 FYNNEI. The CDR3 is 14 residues long. The germline V and J ends were trimmed by 4 bases and 2 bases, with 10 bases remaining between them. The chain's CDR3 is CASSAGLPTDTQYF. The CDR3, as DNA: TGTGCCAGCAGTGCGGGACTTCCCACAGATACGCAGTATTTT.

The chain has TRBV30 and TRBJ1-2, with TRBD1 identical over 8 bases. CDR1 and CDR2 from the germline V gene are GTSNPN and SVGIG (reference sequence). The CDR3 length is 12 residues. The V gene end was trimmed by 1 base and the J gene end by 7 bases; junction bases not matched to a gene: 2. As DNA, the CDR3 is TGTGCCTGGAGTGAAACAGGGGGTGGCTACACCTTC. Translation gives CAWSETGGGYTF. The full variable domain, completed using reference TRBV30 and TRBJ1-2, is SQTIHQWPATLVQPVGSPLSLECTVEGTSNPNLYWYRQAAGRGLQLLFYSVGIGQISSEVPQNLSASRPQDRQFILSSKKLLLSDSGFYLCAWSETGGGYTFGSGTRLTVV.

The V call is TRBV11-3, the J call TRBJ2-7; TRBD1 is a possible D gene (5 bases). Germline-derived CDR1 and CDR2 are SGHNT and YENEEA. The CDR3 is made up of 15 amino acids. Trimming left V 0 bases short and J 2 bases short, with 11 bases between. CDR3 sequence (DNA): TGTGCCAGCAGCTTAGAACCTGACAGAACCTACGAGCAGTACTTC. Translation gives CASSLEPDRTYEQYF.

This clone showed up just once. The V call is TRBV5-4, the J call TRBJ2-5; 13 positions agree with TRBD2. Germline V gene sequence: CDR1 SGHNT, CDR2 YYREEE (reference sequence). This CDR3 is built from 17 residues. V shed 4 bases and J 2 bases; nucleotides not matched to a gene: 8. The CDR3 spells CASSQVTSGRGQETQYF. Written as DNA, the CDR3 is TGTGCCAGCAGCCAAGTAACTAGCGGGAGGGGTCAAGAGACCCAGTACTTC.

V gene TRBV6-6 combines with J gene TRBJ2-3; 11 bases are a match to TRBD1. Germline V gives CDR1 MNHNY, CDR2 SVGAGI (reference sequence). Unmatched junction bases numbered 3, after V lost 0 bases and J lost 4 bases. This CDR3 has 16 amino acids. CDR3 nucleotides: TGTGCCAGCAGTTACTCGGACAGGGGGCGCCCAGATACGCAGTATTTT. Translating gives CASSYSDRGRPDTQYF.

This clone turned up a few times. The rearrangement uses TRBV11-2 and TRBJ1-5, with 7 bases that match TRBD1. With 4 bases clipped from V and 5 bases from J, the junction kept 2 bases outside the gene matches. The germline CDR1 and CDR2 sequences are SGHAT and FQNNGV. The CDR3 length is 13 residues. The chain's CDR3 is CASSSGQYQPQHF. In DNA form, the CDR3 reads TGTGCCAGCAGCTCGGGACAGTATCAGCCCCAGCATTTT.

The rearrangement links TRBV4-1 to TRBJ2-1; maybe TRBD2 (5 bases). The V and J ends lost 3 bases and 4 bases respectively, with 13 bases between them. Per germline, CDR1 MGHRA and CDR2 YSYEKL. The CDR3 runs 15 residues. CDR3 DNA: TGCGCCAGCAGCCATCCCGGACTCTCGTACAATGAGCAGTTCTTC. This sequence encodes CASSHPGLSYNEQFF.